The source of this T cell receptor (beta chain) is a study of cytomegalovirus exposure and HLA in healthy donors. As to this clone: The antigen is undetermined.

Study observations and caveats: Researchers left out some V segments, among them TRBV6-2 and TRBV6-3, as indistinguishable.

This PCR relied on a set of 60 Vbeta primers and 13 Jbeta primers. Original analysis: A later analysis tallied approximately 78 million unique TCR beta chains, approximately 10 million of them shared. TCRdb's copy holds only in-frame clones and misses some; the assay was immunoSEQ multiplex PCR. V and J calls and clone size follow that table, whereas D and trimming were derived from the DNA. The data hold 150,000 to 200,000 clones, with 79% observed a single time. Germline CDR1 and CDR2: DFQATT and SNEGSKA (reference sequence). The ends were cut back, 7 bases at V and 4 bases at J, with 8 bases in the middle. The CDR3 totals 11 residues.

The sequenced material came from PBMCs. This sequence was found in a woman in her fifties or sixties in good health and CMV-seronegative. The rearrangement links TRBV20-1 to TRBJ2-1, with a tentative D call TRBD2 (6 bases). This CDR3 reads CSGTIYNEQFF. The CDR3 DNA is TGCAGTGGGACTATTTACAATGAGCAGTTCTTC.